This T cell receptor (beta chain) was obtained from a study of blood T cell repertoires in COVID-19. Study information: PBMCs, B-cell-depleted T cells, or T cells provided the cDNA or gDNA that made up the material.

A single count supports this clone. Trimming shortened V by 3 bases and J by 4 bases, and 16 bases separated the two germline ends. Germline loops: CDR1 LGHNA, CDR2 YSLEER. The CDR3 consists of 16 residues. Generated by immunoSEQ multiplex PCR, the TCRdb table keeps only in-frame clones and is missing some. Of 210,000 or so clones listed, 90% are singletons. The source is a man aged 50 to 60 with acute or convalescent COVID-19. Sample: peripheral blood. The chain has TRBV4-3 and TRBJ1-3; no clear D gene. CDR3 DNA sequence: TGCGCCAGCAGCCAGGTAGGAGGGCTGGAAGGAAACACCATATATTTT. This codes for CASSQVGGLEGNTIYF.